A selection of T cell receptor beta chains follows, all from one sample in a study of blood T cell repertoires in COVID-19. Assay: immunoSEQ multiplex PCR; the TCRdb copy retains only in-frame clones and omits some. The sample contains 250,000 to 300,000 clones, roughly 80% of which appear only once. The sample consisted of PBMCs or T cells enriched from blood (not recorded which). These receptor sequences come from a man aged 35-49 years who had been exposed to COVID-19. Each CDR3 is given with its conserved first and last residue.

TRBV19,TRBJ2-7,CASSLSGSPGYEQYF
TRBV12-3/TRBV12-4,TRBJ2-1,CASTLSGITFF
TRBV6-2/TRBV6-3,TRBJ1-5,CASSYGENQPQHF
TRBV19,TRBJ1-1,CARESGPLNVNF
TRBV7-6,TRBJ2-3,CASSREGLADTQYF
TRBV18,TRBJ2-1,CASSPSGKEQFF
TRBV4-2,TRBJ2-7,CASSQVSGKKQYF
TRBV9,TRBJ1-5,CASSASQPQHF
TRBV6-4,TRBJ1-5,CASSEEAGQPQHF
TRBV4-1,TRBJ2-1,CASSQELNEQFF
TRBV5-1,TRBJ1-4,CASSGLVRFGTGDEKLFF
TRBV6-1,TRBJ1-5,CASSDLYNQPQHF
TRBV19,TRBJ1-3,CASVTGATGNTIYF